A single T cell receptor (beta chain) is shown here with its context. No antigen is known for it. The data originate from a study of T cells after yellow fever vaccination. Conversion of TCR transcripts into cDNA relied on 5'RACE template switching, which added a universal primer site and UMIs. TCRdb independently ran MiXCR on the 5' RACE reads; one entry per CDR3 protein. The top ten clones hold roughly 18% of a sample with 300,000 to 400,000 distinct CDR3 sequences, approximately 9% of them seen once. Whole-study findings and limits: High-abundance clonotypes from the bulk population could contaminate FACS-sorted repertoires. CD4 and CD8 compartments shared a small share of clonotypes.

Trimming took 4 bases from V and 8 from J, leaving 12 bases between them. The CDR3 runs 12 residues. From germline, CDR1 is SGDLS and CDR2 YYNGEE. The genes are TRBV9 and TRBJ1-2, with a weak D call TRBD1 (5 bases). This clonotype was sampled from a man in his late teens or twenties who received the YFV17D yellow fever vaccine. Material: PBMCs, obtained on the day of the first yellow fever vaccination. Here the CDR3 reads CASSSNRPGYTF. Here the CDR3 DNA reads TGTGCCAGCAGCTCGAACAGGCCCGGCTACACCTTC.